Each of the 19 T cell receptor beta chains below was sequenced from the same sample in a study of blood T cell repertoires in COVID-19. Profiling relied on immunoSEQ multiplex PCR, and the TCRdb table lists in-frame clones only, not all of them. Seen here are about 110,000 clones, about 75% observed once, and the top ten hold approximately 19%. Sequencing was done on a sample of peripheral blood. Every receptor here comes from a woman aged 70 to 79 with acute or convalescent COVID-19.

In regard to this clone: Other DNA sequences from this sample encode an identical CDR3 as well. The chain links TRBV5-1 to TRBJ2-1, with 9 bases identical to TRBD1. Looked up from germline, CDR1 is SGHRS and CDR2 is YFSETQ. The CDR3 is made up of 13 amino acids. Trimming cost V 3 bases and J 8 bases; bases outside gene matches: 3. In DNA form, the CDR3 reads TGCGCCAGCAGCTCAACAGGGGGCCATGAGCAGTTCTTC. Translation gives CASSSTGGHEQFF.

The CDR3 is CASSPGRGRAEPEAFF. CDR3 DNA: TGTGCCAGCAGCCCTGGGCGGGGGCGGGCGGAGCCTGAAGCTTTCTTT. J is TRBJ1-1 and V is TRBV7-2, with a weak D call TRBD1 (6 bases). V shed 5 bases and J shed 6 bases, with 22 bases lying between them. The CDR3 has 16 residues. CDR1 is SGHTA and CDR2 is FQGNSA in the germline V gene.

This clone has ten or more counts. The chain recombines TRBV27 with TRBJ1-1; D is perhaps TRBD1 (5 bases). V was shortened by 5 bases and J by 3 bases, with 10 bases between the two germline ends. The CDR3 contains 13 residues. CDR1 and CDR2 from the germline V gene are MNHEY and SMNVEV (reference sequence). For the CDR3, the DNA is TGTGCCAGCAGTAGACAGTACTACACTGAAGCTTTCTTT. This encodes CASSRQYYTEAFF.

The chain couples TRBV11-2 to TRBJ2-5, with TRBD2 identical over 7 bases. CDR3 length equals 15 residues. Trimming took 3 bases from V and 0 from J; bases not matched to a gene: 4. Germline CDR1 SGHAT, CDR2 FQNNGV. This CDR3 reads CASSFTSANQETQYF. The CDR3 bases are TGTGCCAGCAGCTTTACTAGCGCCAACCAAGAGACCCAGTACTTC.

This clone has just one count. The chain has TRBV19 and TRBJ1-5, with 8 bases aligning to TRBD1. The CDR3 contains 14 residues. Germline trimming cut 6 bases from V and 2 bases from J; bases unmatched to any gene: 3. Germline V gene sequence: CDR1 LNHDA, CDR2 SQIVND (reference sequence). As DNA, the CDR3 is TGTGCCAGTAGGACAGGGGAGGGCAATCAGCCCCAGCATTTT. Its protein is CASRTGEGNQPQHF.

The CDR3 sequence: CASSDDSRGYTF. DNA of the CDR3: TGCGCCAGCAGTGATGACAGTAGGGGCTACACCTTC. The V gene is TRBV10-1, the J gene TRBJ1-2, with a possible D match to TRBD1 (5 bases). The CDR3 spans 12 residues. Per germline, CDR1 WNHNN and CDR2 SYGVQD (reference sequence). V lost 3 bases and J 8 bases, leaving 10 bases between the germline ends.

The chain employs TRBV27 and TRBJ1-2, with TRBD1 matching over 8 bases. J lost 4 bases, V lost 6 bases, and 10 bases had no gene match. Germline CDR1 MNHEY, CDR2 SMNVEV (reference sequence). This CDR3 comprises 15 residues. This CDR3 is CASRSRDRPPYGYTF. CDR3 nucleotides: TGTGCCAGCAGGTCCCGGGACAGGCCTCCCTATGGCTACACCTTC.

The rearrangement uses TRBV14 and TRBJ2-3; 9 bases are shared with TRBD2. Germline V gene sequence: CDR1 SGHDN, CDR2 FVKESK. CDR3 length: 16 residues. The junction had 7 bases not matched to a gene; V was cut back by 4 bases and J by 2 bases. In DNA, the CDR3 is TGTGCCAGCAGCCTCGTAGCGGGGGCTGACACAGATACGCAGTATTTT. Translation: CASSLVAGADTDTQYF.

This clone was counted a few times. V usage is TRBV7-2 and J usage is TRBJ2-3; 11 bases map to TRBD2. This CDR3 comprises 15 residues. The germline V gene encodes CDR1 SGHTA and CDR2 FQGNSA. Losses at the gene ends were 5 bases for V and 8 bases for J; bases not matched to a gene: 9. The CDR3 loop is CASSVSGGVRGTQYF. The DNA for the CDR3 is TGTGCCAGCAGCGTTAGCGGGGGGGTCCGGGGTACGCAGTATTTT. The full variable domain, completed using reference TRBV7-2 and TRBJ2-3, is GAGVSQSPSNKVTEKGKDVELRCDPISGHTALYWYRQSLGQGLEFLIYFQGNSAPDKSGLPSDRFSAERTGGSVSTLTIQRTQQEDSAVYLCASSVSGGVRGTQYFGPGTRLTVL.

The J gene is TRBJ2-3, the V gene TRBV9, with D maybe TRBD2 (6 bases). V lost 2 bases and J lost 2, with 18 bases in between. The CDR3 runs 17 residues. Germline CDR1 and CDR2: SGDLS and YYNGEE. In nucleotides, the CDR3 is TGTGCCAGCAGCGTGAGTAGTGGGGCGGGGTTCACAGATACGCAGTATTTT. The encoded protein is CASSVSSGAGFTDTQYF.

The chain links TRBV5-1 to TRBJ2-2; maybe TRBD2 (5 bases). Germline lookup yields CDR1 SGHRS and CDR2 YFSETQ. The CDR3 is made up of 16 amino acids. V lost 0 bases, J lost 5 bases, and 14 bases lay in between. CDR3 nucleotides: TGCGCCAGCAGCTTGGATGTAGCCTCGGGGACCGGGGAGCTGTTTTTT. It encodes CASSLDVASGTGELFF.

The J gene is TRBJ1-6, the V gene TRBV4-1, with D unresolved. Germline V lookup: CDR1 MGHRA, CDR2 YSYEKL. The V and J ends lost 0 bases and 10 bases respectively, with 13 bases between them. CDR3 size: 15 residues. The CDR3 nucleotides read TGCGCCAGCAGCCAAGAGGCGGGGTTGGGATCACCCCTCCACTTT. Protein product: CASSQEAGLGSPLHF.

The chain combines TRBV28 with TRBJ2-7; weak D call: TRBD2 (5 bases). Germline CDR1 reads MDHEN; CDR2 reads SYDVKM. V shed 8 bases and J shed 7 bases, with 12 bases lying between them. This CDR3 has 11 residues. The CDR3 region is CASGQRTEQYF. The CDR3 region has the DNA TGTGCCAGCGGCCAGCGGACGGAGCAGTACTTC.

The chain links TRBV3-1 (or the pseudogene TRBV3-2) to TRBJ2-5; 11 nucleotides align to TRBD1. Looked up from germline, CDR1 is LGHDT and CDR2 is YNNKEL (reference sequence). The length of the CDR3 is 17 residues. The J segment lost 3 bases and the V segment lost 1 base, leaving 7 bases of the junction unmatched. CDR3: CASSQAGQGAGKETQYF. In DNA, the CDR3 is TGTGCCAGCAGCCAAGCTGGACAGGGGGCCGGCAAAGAGACCCAGTACTTC.

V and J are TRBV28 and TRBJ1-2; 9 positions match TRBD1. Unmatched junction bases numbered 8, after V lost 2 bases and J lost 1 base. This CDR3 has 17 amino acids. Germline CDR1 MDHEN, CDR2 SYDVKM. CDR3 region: CASSLRDRQGDNYGYTF. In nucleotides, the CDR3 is TGTGCCAGCAGTTTAAGGGATCGACAGGGGGATAACTATGGCTACACCTTC.

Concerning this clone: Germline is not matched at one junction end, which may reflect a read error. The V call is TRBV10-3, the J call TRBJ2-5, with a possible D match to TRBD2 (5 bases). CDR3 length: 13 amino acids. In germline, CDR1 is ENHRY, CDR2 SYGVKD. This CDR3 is CAIRSGIQGTQYF. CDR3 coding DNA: TGTGCCATCAGGTCCGGGATCCAAGGGACCCAGTACTTC.

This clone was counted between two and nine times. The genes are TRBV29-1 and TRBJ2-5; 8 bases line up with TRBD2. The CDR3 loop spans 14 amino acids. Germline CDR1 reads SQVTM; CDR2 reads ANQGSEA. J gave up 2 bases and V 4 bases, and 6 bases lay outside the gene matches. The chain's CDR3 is CSVGGASGQETQYF. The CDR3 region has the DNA TGCAGCGTTGGTGGTGCTAGCGGGCAAGAGACCCAGTACTTC.

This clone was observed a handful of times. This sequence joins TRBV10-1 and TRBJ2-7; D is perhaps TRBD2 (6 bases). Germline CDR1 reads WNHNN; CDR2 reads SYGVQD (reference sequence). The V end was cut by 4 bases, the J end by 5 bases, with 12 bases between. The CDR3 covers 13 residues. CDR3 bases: TGCGCCAGCAGTGCCGGAGGGAGTAACGAGCAGTACTTC. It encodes CASSAGGSNEQYF.

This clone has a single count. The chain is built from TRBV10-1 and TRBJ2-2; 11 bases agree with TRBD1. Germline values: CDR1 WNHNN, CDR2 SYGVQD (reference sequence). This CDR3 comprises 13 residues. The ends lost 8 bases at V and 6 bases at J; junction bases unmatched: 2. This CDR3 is CASGQGAAGELFF. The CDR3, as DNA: TGCGCCAGCGGACAGGGGGCAGCCGGGGAGCTGTTTTTT.